The 3 T cell receptor beta chains below were found in one sample sequenced in a study of patients and donors after allogeneic stem cell transplantation. Each CDR3 protein gets one entry after TCRdb re-called the RT-PCR reads with MiXCR. The sample contains around 160,000 distinct CDR3 sequences, about 29% of which appear only once. Specimen: blood, either unsorted or a sorted T cell fraction (not recorded which). The receptors come from a human donor who was either an allogeneic HSCT recipient or a stem cell or donor lymphocyte infusion donor (not recorded which). It is not recorded whose cells these are; they may come from a transplant donor.

The rearrangement links TRBV4-3 to TRBJ2-7; 9 bases fit TRBD2. The trim removed 1 base at V and 2 bases at J, leaving 3 bases unmatched. CDR1 LGHNA and CDR2 YSLEER come from the germline V gene. This CDR3 has 15 amino acids. The CDR3 coding sequence is TGCGCCAGCAGCCAAGTGACTAGCGGCGCCTACGAGCAGTACTTC. Encoded protein: CASSQVTSGAYEQYF.

This sequence joins TRBV29-1 and TRBJ2-7; maybe TRBD1 (6 bases). The CDR3 contains 13 residues. V was pared by 2 bases and J by 9 bases, with 17 bases between. CDR1 and CDR2 from the germline V gene are SQVTM and ANQGSEA. CDR3 nucleotides: TGCAGCGTTGAACGGACAGTCTACCTCGGGCAGTACTTC. As protein: CSVERTVYLGQYF.

This clonotype has at least ten counts. The rearrangement joins TRBV7-2 to TRBJ1-5; D is perhaps TRBD1 (6 bases). This CDR3 is built from 15 residues. With 7 bases removed from V and 6 bases from J, the gap between germline ends came to 19 bases. Germline CDR1 reads SGHTA; CDR2 reads FQGNSA. The CDR3 here is CASTPGQPGSQPQHF. The CDR3 DNA follows: TGTGCCAGCACCCCAGGACAGCCGGGGAGTCAGCCCCAGCATTTT.